The subject of this entry is one T cell receptor (beta chain). Per the authors' pipeline: Estimated nucleated cell counts came from reference gene primer amplification. Profiled with immunoSEQ multiplex PCR; TCRdb holds only in-frame clones, not every one. V, J and clone size derive from that table, while D and trimming were established from the DNA sequence. The sample holds some 100,000 clones, nearly 90% seen once. The V and J ends lost 4 bases and 2 bases, in that order; junction bases with no gene match: 7. The CDR3 covers 16 residues. The V gene's germline CDR1 is LGHNA and CDR2 YNFKEQ. The data were obtained in a study of blood T cell repertoires in COVID-19. Study at large: Acute and convalescent COVID-19 samples came from the United States, Italy and Spain. T cells, B-cell-depleted T cells, or PBMCs supplied cDNA or gDNA.

The sample was peripheral blood. V is TRBV4-2 and J is TRBJ2-1, with 8 positions matching TRBD1. This TCR was recovered from a woman aged 55-69 years with acute or convalescent COVID-19. In DNA form, the CDR3 reads TGTGCCAGCAGCCCCAGGGGGCGGAAAACCTACAATGAGCAGTTCTTC. It specifies CASSPRGRKTYNEQFF.